The clone carrying this T cell receptor (beta chain) came up a few times. Its target is not known. Constant-region reverse primers amplified full-length variable regions, followed by semi-nested Nested Universal Primer A PCR. A single record per CDR3 protein comes from TCRdb applying MiXCR to the 5' RACE reads. This repertoire shows 50,000 to 60,000 distinct CDR3 sequences, less than 25% found once; its top ten account for 3% to 4%. Findings and caveats of the study: In terms of TCR gene usage, tumor memory CD4+ T cells clustered together with blood and lymph node memory CD4+ cells, as well as with lymph node naive CD4+ cells. Whole repertoires were not studied in the larger cohort, only one V-J beta rearrangement. Tumor Treg TCRs overlapped most with tumor naive CD4+ cells.

Trimming stripped 0 bases from V and 3 bases from J, with 11 bases between. The CDR3 extends over 15 amino acids. Germline values: CDR1 KGHSH, CDR2 LQKENI. Tregs were sorted as CD4+CD25+CD127-/low cells. The chain uses TRBV18 and TRBJ1-1, with D possibly TRBD1 on 5 matching bases. The specimen was tumor-infiltrating Tregs sorted from the breast tumor. This clonotype originated in a female donor with breast cancer. CDR3 loop: CASSPPDGGDTEAFF. DNA for the CDR3: TGTGCCAGCTCACCACCGGACGGGGGTGACACTGAAGCTTTCTTT.